This T cell receptor (beta chain) was retrieved from a study of blood T cell repertoires in COVID-19. Per the germline V gene, CDR1 is MDHEN and CDR2 is SYDVKM. Trimming stripped 7 bases from V and 3 bases from J, with 16 bases between. The CDR3 sequence is 14 residues long. The Seattle patients, enrolled during active infection, were followed longitudinally. Sequencing was performed with immunoSEQ multiplex PCR; in TCRdb, only in-frame clones are kept and a portion is missing. The sample records under 250,000 clones, 75% to 90% being singletons. This clone was detected a few times. The rearrangement links TRBV28 to TRBJ2-7, with TRBD2 as a possible D gene (6 bases). What was sequenced was peripheral blood. The receptor was isolated from a woman aged 70 to 79 with COVID-19, enrolled during active disease. The CDR3 spells CASTLGGKGYEQYF. The CDR3 DNA reads as TGTGCCAGCACCCTGGGCGGGAAAGGCTACGAGCAGTACTTC.